A selection of T cell receptor beta chains follows, all from one sample in a study of blood T cell repertoires in COVID-19. Produced via immunoSEQ multiplex PCR; TCRdb's table is partial and in-frame only. The sample gives 100,000 to 150,000 clones, 80% of which show up once; roughly 25% is in the top ten. The specimen was peripheral blood. The receptors were sampled from a human donor in a cohort sampled during active COVID-19. Each CDR3 is given with its conserved first and last residue.

V,J,CDR3
TRBV5-1,TRBJ2-7,CASKGDSEQYF
TRBV28,TRBJ1-5,CASSLIGQPQHF
TRBV11-2,TRBJ2-7,CASSLAVDGKQYF
TRBV30,TRBJ2-3,CAWAFGQVSSDTQYF
TRBV2,TRBJ2-7,CASSGDREDEQYF
TRBV24-1,TRBJ1-2,CATSDLYSGNGYTF
TRBV7-6,TRBJ1-4,CASSSPWGRGEKLFF
TRBV7-2,TRBJ1-2,CASSLVRTDDGYTF
TRBV19,TRBJ2-1,CASSSTDRLYNEQFF
TRBV5-6,TRBJ2-7,CASCRDISYEQYF
TRBV18,TRBJ2-2,CASSPGHPTGELFF
TRBV18,TRBJ2-1,CASSPRGSYNEQFF
TRBV10-3,TRBJ2-7,CAISEYVGGEGEQYF
TRBV7-2,TRBJ1-1,CASSSGTVMYEAFF
TRBV10-3,TRBJ2-3,CAISELAGATDTQYF
TRBV6-2/TRBV6-3,TRBJ2-7,CASSYGTGANYEQYF
TRBV30,TRBJ2-1,CAWSAGQGANEQFF
TRBV5-1,TRBJ1-2,CASSPGTSGAGYTF
TRBV19,TRBJ1-1,CASIPGQGNIGAFF
TRBV2,TRBJ1-1,CASGFRQGASEAFF
TRBV19,TRBJ1-2,CASSIGGQGAYGYTF
TRBV18,TRBJ1-1,CASRGQGGTEAFF
TRBV5-5,TRBJ1-4,CASSPLGQGISANEKLFF
TRBV4-1,TRBJ1-2,CASSQGLSYTF
TRBV15,TRBJ1-4,CATSRDLWVGPSGPTNEKLFF
TRBV2,TRBJ2-1,CASSVMRNEQFF
TRBV12-3/TRBV12-4,TRBJ2-5,CASRLTGVGTQYF
TRBV10-3,TRBJ1-1,CAISDLGGYTEAFF
TRBV4-3,TRBJ2-2,CASRTDLNAGELFF
TRBV19,TRBJ2-3,CASSIIGLAGSSDTQYF
TRBV7-9,TRBJ2-3,CASSAGGLPDTQYF
TRBV6-4,TRBJ2-1,CASSRDRSSYNEQFF